The clone carrying this T cell receptor (beta chain) has only one observation. Its antigen is currently unknown. The CDR3 spans 13 residues. Trimming stripped 5 bases from V and 4 bases from J, with 11 bases between. Germline CDR1 and CDR2: MNHEY and SMNVEV (reference sequence). This entry belongs to a study of cytomegalovirus exposure and HLA in healthy donors. The PCR had 60 Vbeta and 13 Jbeta primers. The data were produced by immunoSEQ multiplex PCR, yet TCRdb's version contains in-frame clones alone and is incomplete. The data contain 150,000 or so clones, roughly four fifths of them singletons. Study results and caveats: Published work reported that the classifier diagnosed cytomegalovirus status with high specificity and sensitivity. A list of more than 150 TCR beta chains associated with cytomegalovirus was given.

The clonotype originates from a man younger than 30 in good health and CMV-seropositive. The chain combines TRBV27 with TRBJ1-1; possible D gene TRBD1, 5 bases. Material: PBMCs. In DNA, the CDR3 is TGTGCCAGCAGTCCTCCAGGGTTCACTGAAGCTTTCTTT. Amino acids: CASSPPGFTEAFF.